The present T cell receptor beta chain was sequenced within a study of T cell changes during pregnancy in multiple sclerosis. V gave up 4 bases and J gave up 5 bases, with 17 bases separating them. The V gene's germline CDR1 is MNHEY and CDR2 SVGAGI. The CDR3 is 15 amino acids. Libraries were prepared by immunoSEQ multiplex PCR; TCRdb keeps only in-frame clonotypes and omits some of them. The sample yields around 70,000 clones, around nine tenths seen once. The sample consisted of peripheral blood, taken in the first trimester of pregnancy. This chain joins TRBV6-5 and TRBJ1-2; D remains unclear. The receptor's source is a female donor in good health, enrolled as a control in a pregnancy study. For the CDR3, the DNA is TGTGCCAGCAGTTCCCCATTGGAGGGATATTATGGCTACACCTTC. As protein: CASSSPLEGYYGYTF.